This TCR beta chain derives from a study of Ad26.COV2.S vaccination and SARS-CoV-2 variants. The study, taken as a whole, reports: Breadth and depth estimates from TCRs may understate total T cell responses. Whether participants received vaccine or placebo, their non-spike TCR breadth was similar. Marked by substantial breadth, spike-specific CD8+ and CD4+ T cell responses were reportedly seen after vaccination.

The method was immunoSEQ multiplex PCR; TCRdb's version includes in-frame clones alone and lacks a portion of them. The sample shows roughly 92,000 clones, more than 65% of them seen only once. The CDR3 covers 17 residues. From germline, CDR1 is LNHDA and CDR2 SQIVND (reference sequence). The V segment lost 2 bases and the J segment 0 bases; nucleotides outside the gene matches: 5. As for this clone: Its antigen remains unidentified.

The sequence came from a human donor who had recovered from COVID-19. The gene calls are TRBV19 and TRBJ2-3; 10 bases agree with TRBD2. The sequencing used peripheral blood, collected after recovery from COVID-19. The CDR3 coding sequence is TGTGCCAGTAGTATAACATTTAGCGGGGGGAGCACAGATACGCAGTATTTT. It encodes CASSITFSGGSTDTQYF.